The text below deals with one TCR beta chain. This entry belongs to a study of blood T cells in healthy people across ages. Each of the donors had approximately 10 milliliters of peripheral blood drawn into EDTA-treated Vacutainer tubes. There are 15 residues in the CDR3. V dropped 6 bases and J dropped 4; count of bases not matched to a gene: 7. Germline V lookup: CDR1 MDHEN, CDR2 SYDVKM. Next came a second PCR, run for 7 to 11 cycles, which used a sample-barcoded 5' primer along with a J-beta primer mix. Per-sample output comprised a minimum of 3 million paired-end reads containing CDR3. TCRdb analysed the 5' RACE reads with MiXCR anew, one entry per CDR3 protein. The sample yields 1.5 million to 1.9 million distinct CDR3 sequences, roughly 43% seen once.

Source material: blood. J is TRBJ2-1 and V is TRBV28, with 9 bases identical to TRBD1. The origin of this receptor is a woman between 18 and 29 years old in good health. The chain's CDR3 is CASRPGGQGYNEQFF. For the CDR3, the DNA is TGTGCCAGCAGGCCGGGAGGACAGGGGTACAATGAGCAGTTCTTC. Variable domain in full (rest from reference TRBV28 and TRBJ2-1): DVKVTQSSRYLVKRTGEKVFLECVQDMDHENMFWYRQDPGLGLRLIYFSYDVKMKEKGDIPEGYSVSREKKERFSLILESASTNQTSMYLCASRPGGQGYNEQFFGPGTRLTVL.